One sample yielded the 6 T cell receptor beta chains listed below, sequenced in a study of shared clonotypes between healthy human individuals. Method: immunoSEQ multiplex PCR; TCRdb's copy keeps in-frame clones and lacks some. The sample shows about 600,000 clones, around 80% of them seen only once. Sample: PBMCs. All receptors come from a woman aged 40 to 49 in good health. Some clones in this sample may be carry-over from other donors' samples.

The rearrangement uses TRBV5-5 and TRBJ2-2; D not resolved. Germline loops: CDR1 SGHKS, CDR2 YYEKEE (reference sequence). V was clipped by 3 bases and J by 2 bases, with 8 bases between them. The CDR3 is 14 amino acids. In nucleotides, the CDR3 is TGTGCCAGCAGCTGGGCCGTAAACACCGGGGAGCTGTTTTTT. Encoded protein: CASSWAVNTGELFF.

This clone was observed a single time. V usage is TRBV11-3 and J usage is TRBJ2-3; TRBD2 matches at 14 bases. CDR1 is SGHNT, CDR2 YENEEA, per germline. The CDR3 extends over 15 amino acids. Trimming at V came to 5 bases and at J to 6 bases, leaving 4 bases not matched to a gene. CDR3: CASSEGTSGSDTQYF. The CDR3 coding sequence is TGTGCCAGCAGCGAGGGGACTAGCGGGAGTGATACGCAGTATTTT.

V and J are TRBV5-1 and TRBJ1-1, with D maybe TRBD1 (5 bases). This CDR3 is built from 11 residues. V lost 6 bases and J 3 bases, leaving 6 bases between the germline ends. The germline gives CDR1 SGHRS, CDR2 YFSETQ. The CDR3 protein is CASMGDTEAFF. Here the CDR3 DNA reads TGCGCCAGCATGGGGGACACTGAAGCTTTCTTT.

This rearrangement joins TRBV27 to TRBJ2-7; TRBD2 aligns across 11 bases. The J segment lost 4 bases and the V segment lost 5 bases, leaving 7 bases of the junction unmatched. CDR1 is MNHEY and CDR2 is SMNVEV in the germline V gene (reference sequence). The CDR3 has 15 amino acids. The CDR3 nucleotides read TGTGCCAGCAGTCCCCCGGGACTAGCGGTGTACGAGCAGTACTTC. Translation gives CASSPPGLAVYEQYF.

This chain links TRBV30 with TRBJ2-3; 7 bases fit TRBD2. Trimming cost V 5 bases and J 5 bases; bases outside gene matches: 13. Germline V gives CDR1 GTSNPN, CDR2 SVGIG (reference sequence). The CDR3 totals 15 residues. The CDR3: CAWGPSGGGRDTQYF. The CDR3 DNA reads as TGTGCCTGGGGGCCCTCGGGGGGTGGAAGAGATACGCAGTATTTT.

The chain joins TRBV19 to TRBJ2-5; 12 bases are a match to TRBD2. V lost 5 bases and J lost 3; bases outside the gene matches: 4. Germline loops: CDR1 LNHDA, CDR2 SQIVND (reference sequence). The CDR3 runs 15 residues. As DNA, the CDR3 is TGTGCCAGTAGTGACCGACTAGCGGGAGAAGAGACCCAGTACTTC. Amino acid sequence: CASSDRLAGEETQYF.